A selection of T cell receptor beta chains follows, all from one sample in a study of T-cell memory formation after mild COVID-19. MiXCR was run by TCRdb on the 5' RACE reads, yielding one entry per CDR3 protein. The sample carries 470,000 or so distinct CDR3 sequences, around a quarter recorded once. What was sequenced was PBMCs or a T cell subset sorted from them (not recorded which). Source of these receptors: an adult woman who had mild COVID-19 (a few samples of this study predate the infection). Cell type and time point are not known. Each CDR3 is given with its conserved first and last residue. The D gene is left open where the match is weak. Clone size is stated in some rows and not others, as once, few, many or a class when expanded.

>once|NA|TRBV4-1|15|TRBJ1-1
TGCGCCAGCAGCCAACCCCCCCAGGGTAACACTGAAGCTTTCTTT
CASSQPPQGNTEAFF
>NA|NA|TRBV12-3/TRBV12-4|17|TRBJ2-7
TGTGCCAGCAGTTTTTCCCGCCCGCGAGACATCTACTACGAGCAGTACTTC
CASSFSRPRDIYYEQYF
>NA|NA|TRBV9|15|TRBJ1-6
TGTGCCAGCAGCGTAAACCCGGCAGGTAATTCACCCCTCCACTTT
CASSVNPAGNSPLHF
>NA|TRBD1|TRBV29-1|14|TRBJ1-5
TGCAGCGTTGCACAGGGGGGTAGCAATCAGCCCCAGCATTTT
CSVAQGGSNQPQHF
>NA|TRBD1|TRBV30|14|TRBJ2-7
TGTGCCTGGAGTCTATTACAGGGGATCAACGAGCAGTACTTC
CAWSLLQGINEQYF
>NA|NA|TRBV7-9|14|TRBJ2-1
TGTGCCAGCAGCTTAAGGTCTATCTACAATGAGCAGTTCTTC
CASSLRSIYNEQFF
>few|TRBD1|TRBV30|12|TRBJ2-7
TGTGCCTGGGGGACAGTACCCTACGAGCAGTACTTC
CAWGTVPYEQYF
>NA|NA|TRBV24-1|15|TRBJ2-3
TGTGCCACCAGTGATTTCGGGGCGCAAGGTGATACGCAGTATTTT
CATSDFGAQGDTQYF
>many|NA|TRBV7-8|12|TRBJ2-7
TGTGCCAGCAGCCAGAGTGGGAGCGAGCAGTACTTC
CASSQSGSEQYF
>once|TRBD2|TRBV30|21|TRBJ2-1
TGTGCCTGGACTGTAGGGAGACTAGCGGGAGGGCCGAGTAGGTCCTACAATGAGCAGTTCTTC
CAWTVGRLAGGPSRSYNEQFF
>NA|TRBD1|TRBV9|13|TRBJ1-2
TGTGCCAGCAGCGTCGACAGGGGGCCGGTCTACACCTTC
CASSVDRGPVYTF
>few|TRBD1|TRBV11-3|18|TRBJ2-2
TGTGCCAGCAGTTCCCCCCGGGACAGGGGGCGGAACACCGGGGAGCTGTTTTTT
CASSSPRDRGRNTGELFF
>NA|NA|TRBV4-1|15|TRBJ1-2
TGCGCCAGCAGCCAAGAAACAGGGCGGACCTATGGCTACACCTTC
CASSQETGRTYGYTF
>NA|TRBD2|TRBV12-3/TRBV12-4|16|TRBJ2-1
TGTGCCAGCAGAGCGGGAGGGCCCTTGTCCTACAATGAGCAGTTCTTC
CASRAGGPLSYNEQFF
>NA|NA|TRBV5-1|14|TRBJ1-1
TGCGCCAGCAGCTCCGCCGGTGGGAACACTGAAGCTTTCTTT
CASSSAGGNTEAFF
>NA|TRBD1|TRBV7-9|15|TRBJ2-5
TGTGCCAGCAGCCAATGGGCTGACAGGGGAGAGACCCAGTACTTC
CASSQWADRGETQYF
>NA|TRBD1|TRBV20-1|12|TRBJ1-2
TGCAGTGCTAACAGGGGCAGCTATGGCTACACCTTC
CSANRGSYGYTF
>NA|NA|TRBV20-1|13|TRBJ2-7
TGCAGTGCCCAGACCAGGGCTTCCTACGAGCAGTACTTC
CSAQTRASYEQYF
>NA|TRBD1|TRBV19|14|TRBJ1-2
TGTGCCAGTAGTACAGGACAGGGTAGCTATGGCTACACCTTC
CASSTGQGSYGYTF
>few|NA|TRBV5-1|15|TRBJ2-1
TGCGCCAGCGGTACCATAGCGGACTCCTACAATGAGCAGTTCTTC
CASGTIADSYNEQFF
>NA|TRBD1|TRBV3-1|15|TRBJ2-1
TGTGCCAGCAGCCAGGCAGGGGGCATGGTGAATGAGCAGTTCTTC
CASSQAGGMVNEQFF
>NA|NA|TRBV6-5|11|TRBJ1-1
TGTGCCAGCAGCCATAGCACTGAAGCTTTCTTT
CASSHSTEAFF
>few|TRBD1|TRBV7-2|16|TRBJ2-3
TGTGCCAGCAGCTTGAGAAACAGGGGGCAGGCAGATACGCAGTATTTT
CASSLRNRGQADTQYF
>NA|NA|TRBV5-1|13|TRBJ2-7
TGCGCCAGCAGCCCACCGGGACTCTACGAGCAGTACTTC
CASSPPGLYEQYF
>many|TRBD2|TRBV20-1|15|TRBJ2-7
TGCAGTGCTAGAGATCGACTAGCGGGTGCCGTCGAGCAGTACTTC
CSARDRLAGAVEQYF
>few|NA|TRBV27|15|TRBJ2-2
TGTGCCAGCAGGGGGGAGCGGGTAAAATCCGGGGAGCTGTTTTTT
CASRGERVKSGELFF
>NA|NA|TRBV5-1|14|TRBJ1-1
TGCGCCAGCAGCTTGGAAGGGGGAACCACTGAAGCTTTCTTT
CASSLEGGTTEAFF
>few|NA|TRBV12-3/TRBV12-4|16|TRBJ2-2
TGTGCCAGCTCGGTTTTCGGCGGAACGAACACCGGGGAGCTGTTTTTT
CASSVFGGTNTGELFF
>many|NA|TRBV12-3/TRBV12-4|13|TRBJ1-2
TGTGCCAGCAGTTTGTCCGGGGGCTATGGCTACACCTTC
CASSLSGGYGYTF